This paragraph reports one T cell receptor beta chain. Its specificity is not known. The data belong to a study of graft-versus-host responses after intestinal transplantation. Across the study: The study gave all recipients anti-thymocyte globulin induction, then tacrolimus and steroids for approximately three years.

General study results and limits: Levels of circulating GvH clones at their peak were associated with early post-transplant HvG declines. Present in recipient marrow, GvH clones included some that appeared first in ileum or blood.

This CDR3 spans 15 amino acids. Germline CDR1 reads MDHEN; CDR2 reads SYDVKM. TCRdb's copy holds only in-frame clones and misses some; the assay was immunoSEQ multiplex PCR. This sample has 35,000 to 45,000 clones, with nearly 95% found just once. The material sequenced was unstimulated CD8+ T cells sorted from spleen or lymph node cells, taken before transplant. The chain is built from TRBV28 and TRBJ2-5, with 9 bases that match TRBD2. The J call is uncertain, as TRBJ2-7 better fits the DNA end. This receptor was identified in a human donor who was the organ donor for an intestinal transplant. The CDR3 DNA reads as TGTGCCAGCAGTCCCAGCGGGGGGCGCTCCTACGAGCAGTACTTC. This gives the protein CASSPSGGRSYEQYF.